A single sample is the source of the 24 T cell receptor beta chains below, sequenced in a study of T cell repertoires in cytomegalovirus infection. Using its own MiXCR run on the reads, TCRdb lists one record per CDR3 protein. Of roughly 310,000 distinct CDR3 sequences in the sample, about 29% were seen once. These TCRs are of unknown antigen specificity. The sample consisted of cultured PBMCs, taken from culture after CMV antigen stimulation. The receptors come from a human donor in good health (CMV status not recorded). Some clones in this sample may be carry-over from other donors' samples.

There are a few counts of this clonotype. The V gene is TRBV6-5, the J gene TRBJ2-7, with 8 bases identical to TRBD1. With 5 bases clipped from V and 0 bases from J, the junction kept 9 bases outside the gene matches. CDR3 length: 16 amino acids. Germline V CDR1 and CDR2: MNHEY, SVGAGI. Here the CDR3 DNA reads TGTGCCAGCAGTCGATTAGGACAGGGTCACTCCTACGAGCAGTACTTC. Protein product: CASSRLGQGHSYEQYF.

This sequence joins TRBV12-3 or TRBV12-4 and TRBJ1-4, with a possible D match to TRBD1 (6 bases). This CDR3 has 12 amino acids. Trimming pared 8 bases from V and 6 bases from J, leaving 10 bases between. The CDR3 sequence is CASGGRYEKLFF. CDR3 DNA sequence: TGTGCCAGCGGGGGCCGGTATGAAAAACTGTTTTTT.

This sequence joins TRBV28 and TRBJ2-1, with D perhaps TRBD1 (6 bases). The germline V gene has CDR1 MDHEN and CDR2 SYDVKM. The germline V and J ends were trimmed by 4 bases and 0 bases, with 7 bases remaining between them. The CDR3 is 14 residues long. The CDR3 is CASSSDSSYNEQFF. DNA for the CDR3: TGTGCCAGCAGTTCGGACAGCTCCTACAATGAGCAGTTCTTC.

This clonotype was counted many times. This chain joins TRBV6-4 and TRBJ2-7, with 7 bases identical to TRBD2. CDR3 length: 20 residues. V shed 0 bases, J shed 5 bases, and the junction held 22 bases outside the gene matches. Looked up from germline, CDR1 is MRHNA and CDR2 is SNTAGT. CDR3 nucleotide sequence: TGTGCCAGCAGTGACTCGAAGGGTCGACGGCGGGAGCCTCCCTTCCACGAGCAGTACTTC. It is translated as CASSDSKGRRREPPFHEQYF.

This clonotype has a handful of counts. CDR3: CASSTPTGGKVETQYF. The CDR3 coding sequence is TGTGCCAGCAGCACCCCGACAGGGGGCAAAGTGGAGACCCAGTACTTC. The chain has TRBV7-9 and TRBJ2-5; the match to TRBD1 covers 10 bases. V was clipped by 5 bases and J by 5 bases; unmatched bases: 11. From germline, CDR1 is SEHNR and CDR2 FQNEAQ (reference sequence). This CDR3 spans 16 amino acids. Variable domain in full (rest from reference TRBV7-9 and TRBJ2-5): DTGVSQNPRHKITKRGQNVTFRCDPISEHNRLYWYRQTLGQGPEFLTYFQNEAQLEKSRLLSDRFSAERPKGSFSTLEIQRTEQGDSAMYLCASSTPTGGKVETQYFGPGTRLLVL.

This clonotype was counted only a few times. The chain links TRBV6-1 to TRBJ2-5; D remains unclear. V lost 11 bases, J lost 1 base, and 8 bases lay in between. Per the germline V gene, CDR1 is MNHNS and CDR2 is SASEGT. The CDR3 extends over 11 amino acids. The CDR3 DNA reads TGTGCCGGACGTTCCCAAGAGACCCAGTACTTC. Protein sequence: CAGRSQETQYF.

This clonotype was recorded at least ten times. V and J are TRBV28 and TRBJ1-6, with 9 bases fitting TRBD1. This CDR3 has 16 amino acids. Per germline, CDR1 MDHEN and CDR2 SYDVKM. The ends lost 5 bases at V and 8 bases at J; junction bases unmatched: 10. As DNA, the CDR3 is TGTGCCAGCAGTACAGCCGGGGACAGGGCTTATTCACCCCTCCACTTT. Protein product: CASSTAGDRAYSPLHF. The entire variable domain, with the rest obtained from reference TRBV28 and TRBJ1-6, is as follows: DVKVTQSSRYLVKRTGEKVFLECVQDMDHENMFWYRQDPGLGLRLIYFSYDVKMKEKGDIPEGYSVSREKKERFSLILESASTNQTSMYLCASSTAGDRAYSPLHFGNGTRLTVT.

The J gene is TRBJ2-3, the V gene TRBV6-5; 12 nucleotides match TRBD2. After removal of 1 base from V and 9 bases from J, the junction contained 14 bases not matched to a gene. Germline CDR1 MNHEY, CDR2 SVGAGI. The CDR3 loop spans 18 amino acids. CDR3 loop: CASSYFPQTSGSLGTQYF. The CDR3 DNA reads as TGTGCCAGCAGTTACTTCCCACAGACTAGCGGGAGCCTCGGGACGCAGTATTTT.

The J gene is TRBJ1-4, the V gene TRBV5-1; TRBD1 is a possible D gene (5 bases). CDR3 length equals 18 residues. V lost 0 bases and J 0 bases, leaving 15 bases between the germline ends. Looked up from germline, CDR1 is SGHRS and CDR2 is YFSETQ. This chain's CDR3 is CASSLASDSLATNEKLFF. In DNA, the CDR3 is TGCGCCAGCAGCTTGGCATCCGACAGCCTGGCAACTAATGAAAAACTGTTTTTT.

V and J are TRBV7-3 and TRBJ2-3; TRBD2 matches at 7 bases. The germline CDR1 and CDR2 sequences are SGHTA and FQGTGA. J lost 5 bases, V lost 3 bases, and 8 bases had no gene match. This CDR3 has 15 residues. The CDR3 is CASSFREGPGDTQYF. The CDR3 nucleotides are TGTGCCAGCAGCTTCAGGGAGGGCCCGGGAGATACGCAGTATTTT.

This clonotype has a handful of counts. This sequence joins TRBV6-2 or TRBV6-3 and TRBJ2-7, with TRBD1 matching 7 bases. V lost 5 bases to trimming and J lost 3 bases; unmatched junction nucleotides: 4. Germline values: CDR1 MNHEY, CDR2 SVGEGT. This CDR3 comprises 13 residues. The CDR3 sequence is CASSTGQLYEQYF. CDR3 DNA sequence: TGTGCCAGCAGTACGGGACAGCTCTACGAGCAGTACTTC.

Written as DNA, the CDR3 is TGTGCCAGCAGTGGCGGCAGGGCGAACACCGGGGAGCTGTTTTTT. Encoded protein: CASSGGRANTGELFF. The V and J genes are TRBV2 and TRBJ2-2; D perhaps matches TRBD1 (5 bases). CDR3 size: 15 residues. The V end lost 4 bases, the J end lost 0 bases, and 9 bases lay between the germline ends. Germline CDR1 is SNHLY and CDR2 is FYNNEI. The full variable domain, completed using reference TRBV2 and TRBJ2-2, is EPEVTQTPSHQVTQMGQEVILRCVPISNHLYFYWYRQILGQKVEFLVSFYNNEISEKSEIFDDQFSVERPDGSNFTLKIRSTKLEDSAMYFCASSGGRANTGELFFGEGSRLTVL.

There are many counts of this clonotype. The chain combines TRBV7-2 with TRBJ2-3, with a weak D call TRBD2 (6 bases). CDR3 length: 17 amino acids. CDR1 and CDR2 (germline): SGHTA, FQGNSA. V lost 1 base to trimming and J lost 3 bases, with 17 bases between them. The CDR3 nucleotides read TGTGCCAGCAGCTTAGAGGGATCCAGCGGGTATACAGATACGCAGTATTTT. Translation: CASSLEGSSGYTDTQYF. The full variable domain, rest sourced from reference TRBV7-2 and TRBJ2-3, is GAGVSQSPSNKVTEKGKDVELRCDPISGHTALYWYRQSLGQGLEFLIYFQGNSAPDKSGLPSDRFSAERTGGSVSTLTIQRTQQEDSAVYLCASSLEGSSGYTDTQYFGPGTRLTVL.

This clonotype has just a few counts. The chain couples TRBV7-8 to TRBJ2-7, with D perhaps matching TRBD1 (5 bases). The ends were cut back, 1 base at V and 2 bases at J, with 21 bases in the middle. The CDR3 sequence is 18 residues long. The germline gives CDR1 SGHVS, CDR2 FQNEAQ. CDR3 bases: TGTGCCAGCAGCTTAGGTCAGGGAAGGCCCCTTGGGCCCTACGAGCAGTACTTC. This codes for CASSLGQGRPLGPYEQYF. The full variable domain, in which reference TRBV7-8 and TRBJ2-7 provide the parts outside the CDR3, is GAGVSQSPRYKVAKRGQDVALRCDPISGHVSLFWYQQALGQGPEFLTYFQNEAQLDKSGLPSDRFFAERPEGSVSTLKIQRTQQEDSAVYLCASSLGQGRPLGPYEQYFGPGTRLTVT.

This chain uses TRBV14 with TRBJ2-1; the D gene is possibly TRBD2 (6 bases). The V gene lost 2 bases and the J gene lost 2 bases, with 16 bases spanning the gap. CDR3 length: 17 amino acids. The germline CDR1 and CDR2 sequences are SGHDN and FVKESK. The CDR3 DNA is TGTGCCAGCAGCCAACCAGGCCGGGGAGGCACCTACAATGAGCAGTTCTTC. It yields the protein CASSQPGRGGTYNEQFF.

V gene TRBV12-3 or TRBV12-4 combines with J gene TRBJ1-2; TRBD1 matches at 7 bases. J was trimmed by 7 bases and V by 4 bases; bases with no gene match: 24. This CDR3 region has 19 residues. Here the CDR3 reads CASSYRTGALPVLGGGYTF. The DNA for the CDR3 is TGTGCCAGCAGTTACCGGACAGGCGCGCTCCCCGTTTTGGGTGGTGGCTACACCTTC.

CDR3 nucleotides: TGTGCCAGCACACCGGGACAGGGGGCCAATGAGCAGTTCTTC. This sequence encodes CASTPGQGANEQFF. The V call is TRBV6-1, the J call TRBJ2-1; 12 bases are shared with TRBD1. CDR1 MNHNS and CDR2 SASEGT come from the germline V gene. V shed 7 bases and J 6 bases; nucleotides not matched to a gene: 4. The CDR3 length is 14 residues.

This chain joins TRBV9 and TRBJ2-2; 9 bases match TRBD1. From germline, CDR1 is SGDLS and CDR2 YYNGEE. Germline trimming cut 1 base from V and 3 bases from J; bases unmatched to any gene: 1. This CDR3 region has 15 residues. Here the CDR3 DNA reads TGTGCCAGCAGCGTATGGGACAGGGACACCGGGGAGCTGTTTTTT. Translation: CASSVWDRDTGELFF. The full variable domain, rest sourced from reference TRBV9 and TRBJ2-2, is DSGVTQTPKHLITATGQRVTLRCSPRSGDLSVYWYQQSLDQGLQFLIQYYNGEERAKGNILERFSAQQFPDLHSELNLSSLELGDSALYFCASSVWDRDTGELFFGEGSRLTVL.

The gene calls are TRBV7-2 and TRBJ2-7; TRBD1 might be the D (5 bases). The CDR3 is 13 residues long. Trimming pared 6 bases from V and 0 bases from J, leaving 9 bases between. Germline loops: CDR1 SGHTA, CDR2 FQGNSA. The DNA for the CDR3 is TGTGCCAGCAGACCGACAGCCTCCTACGAGCAGTACTTC. Translated: CASRPTASYEQYF. The whole variable domain, remainder taken from reference TRBV7-2 and TRBJ2-7, is GAGVSQSPSNKVTEKGKDVELRCDPISGHTALYWYRQSLGQGLEFLIYFQGNSAPDKSGLPSDRFSAERTGGSVSTLTIQRTQQEDSAVYLCASRPTASYEQYFGPGTRLTVT.

This clonotype was counted between two and nine times. The chain recombines TRBV28 with TRBJ2-1, with 11 bases that match TRBD2. The germline CDR1 and CDR2 sequences are MDHEN and SYDVKM. The CDR3 sequence is 13 residues long. V gave up 8 bases and J gave up 7 bases; unmatched junction bases: 4. Written as DNA, the CDR3 is TGTGCCAGCTACCTAGCGGGAGGAAATGAGCAGTTCTTC. Residues: CASYLAGGNEQFF. The entire variable domain, with the rest obtained from reference TRBV28 and TRBJ2-1, is as follows: DVKVTQSSRYLVKRTGEKVFLECVQDMDHENMFWYRQDPGLGLRLIYFSYDVKMKEKGDIPEGYSVSREKKERFSLILESASTNQTSMYLCASYLAGGNEQFFGPGTRLTVL.

This clonotype showed up many times. The chain recombines TRBV10-3 with TRBJ1-2, with D unresolved. Germline values: CDR1 ENHRY, CDR2 SYGVKD. The V and J ends lost 6 bases and 8 bases respectively, with 16 bases between them. There are 13 residues in the CDR3. This CDR3 is CAISGVPRLGYTF. The CDR3 DNA follows: TGTGCCATCAGCGGAGTCCCCCGACTCGGCTACACCTTC.

Comments on this clonotype: A read error may produce the germline difference seen at one junction end. This chain joins TRBV7-6 and TRBJ2-1, with 9 nucleotides matching TRBD2. This CDR3 is built from 14 residues. The germline CDR1 and CDR2 sequences are SGHVS and FNYEAQ. CDR3 nucleotides: TGTGCCAGCAGCTTAAGCGGGGGGTACAGTGAGCAGTTCTTC. This translates into CASSLSGGYSEQFF. Full variable domain (rest looked up from reference TRBV7-6 and TRBJ2-1): GAGVSQSPRYKVTKRGQDVALRCDPISGHVSLYWYRQALGQGPEFLTYFNYEAQQDKSGLPNDRFSAERPEGSISTLTIQRTEQRDSAMYRCASSLSGGYSEQFFGPGTRLTVL.

A note on this clonotype: A much bigger clone sits one base away, suggesting this may be a read error. The chain uses TRBV12-3 or TRBV12-4 and TRBJ2-3; 11 nucleotides align to TRBD2. The CDR3 extends over 16 amino acids. The CDR3 bases are TGTACCAGCAGTTTTAGCGGGGGGGCCGCCACAGATACGCAGTATTTT. Encoded protein: CTSSFSGGAATDTQYF.

The chain is built from TRBV5-6 and TRBJ1-5, with D possibly matching TRBD1 (6 bases). CDR3 length equals 14 residues. Germline lookup yields CDR1 SGHDT and CDR2 YYEEEE. Trimming removed 4 bases from V and 8 bases from J, with 16 bases in between. CDR3 in amino acids: CASSVTGRSEPQHF. The CDR3 DNA is TGTGCCAGCAGCGTTACAGGGAGGTCGGAGCCCCAGCATTTT.